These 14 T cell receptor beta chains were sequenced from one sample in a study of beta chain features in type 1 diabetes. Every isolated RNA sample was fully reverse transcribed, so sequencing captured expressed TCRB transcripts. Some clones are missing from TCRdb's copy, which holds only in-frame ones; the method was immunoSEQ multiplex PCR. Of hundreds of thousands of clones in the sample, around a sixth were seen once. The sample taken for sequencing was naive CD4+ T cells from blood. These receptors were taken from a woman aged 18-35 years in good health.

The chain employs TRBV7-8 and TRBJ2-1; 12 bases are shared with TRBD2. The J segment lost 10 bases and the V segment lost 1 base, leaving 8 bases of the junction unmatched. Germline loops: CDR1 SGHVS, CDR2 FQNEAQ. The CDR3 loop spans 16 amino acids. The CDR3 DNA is TGTGCCAGCAGCTTAGGGACTAGCGGGGCCCGTGGCGAGCAGTTCTTC. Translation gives CASSLGTSGARGEQFF.

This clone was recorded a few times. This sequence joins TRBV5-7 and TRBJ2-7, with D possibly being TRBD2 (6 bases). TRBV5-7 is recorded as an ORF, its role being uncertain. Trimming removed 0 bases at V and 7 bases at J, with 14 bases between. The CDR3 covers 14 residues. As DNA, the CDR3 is TGTGCCAGCAGCTTGGGGGTTCGGGAGTTTGAGCAGTACTTC. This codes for CASSLGVREFEQYF.

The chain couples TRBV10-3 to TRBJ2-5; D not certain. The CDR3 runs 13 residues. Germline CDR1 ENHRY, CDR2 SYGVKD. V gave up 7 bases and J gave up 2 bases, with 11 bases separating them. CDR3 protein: CAITRDIQETQYF. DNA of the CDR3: TGTGCCATCACCAGAGATATACAAGAGACCCAGTACTTC.

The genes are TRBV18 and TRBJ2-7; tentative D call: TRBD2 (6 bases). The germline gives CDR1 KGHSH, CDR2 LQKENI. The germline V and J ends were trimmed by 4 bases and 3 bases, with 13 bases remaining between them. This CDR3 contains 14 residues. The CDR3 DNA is TGTGCCAGCTCACTAGCGGAGGGCCTCTACGAGCAGTACTTC. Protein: CASSLAEGLYEQYF.

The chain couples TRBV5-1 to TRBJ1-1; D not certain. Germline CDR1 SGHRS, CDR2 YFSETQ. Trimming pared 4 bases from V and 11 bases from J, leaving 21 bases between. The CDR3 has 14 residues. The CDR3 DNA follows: TGCGCCAGCAGCCGGGAAAAATCAACCCTGGGGGCTTTCTTT. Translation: CASSREKSTLGAFF.

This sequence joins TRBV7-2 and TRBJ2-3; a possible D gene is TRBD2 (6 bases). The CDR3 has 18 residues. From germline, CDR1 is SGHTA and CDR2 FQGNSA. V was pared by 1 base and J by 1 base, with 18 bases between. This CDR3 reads CASSLVWFVEGGTDTQYF. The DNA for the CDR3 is TGTGCCAGCAGCTTAGTATGGTTTGTGGAGGGAGGCACAGATACGCAGTATTTT.

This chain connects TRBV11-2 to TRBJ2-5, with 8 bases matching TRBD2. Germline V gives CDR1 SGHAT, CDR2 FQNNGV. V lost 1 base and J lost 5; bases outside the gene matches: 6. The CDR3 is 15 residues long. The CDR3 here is CASSLVRVAGETQYF. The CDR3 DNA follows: TGTGCCAGCAGCTTAGTCCGGGTAGCGGGGGAGACCCAGTACTTC.

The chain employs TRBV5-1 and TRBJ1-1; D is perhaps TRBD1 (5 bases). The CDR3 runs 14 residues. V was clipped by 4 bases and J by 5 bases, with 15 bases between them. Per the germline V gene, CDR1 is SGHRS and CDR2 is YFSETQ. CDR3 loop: CASSPGIGVTEAFF. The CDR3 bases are TGCGCCAGCAGCCCGGGAATAGGGGTAACTGAAGCTTTCTTT.

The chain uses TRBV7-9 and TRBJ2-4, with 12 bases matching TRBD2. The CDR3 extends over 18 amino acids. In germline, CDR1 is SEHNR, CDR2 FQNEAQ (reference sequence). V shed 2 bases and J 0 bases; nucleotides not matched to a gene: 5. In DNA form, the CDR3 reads TGTGCCAGCAGCTTATGGCCTAGCGGGAGGGGAGCCAAAAACATTCAGTACTTC. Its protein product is CASSLWPSGRGAKNIQYF.

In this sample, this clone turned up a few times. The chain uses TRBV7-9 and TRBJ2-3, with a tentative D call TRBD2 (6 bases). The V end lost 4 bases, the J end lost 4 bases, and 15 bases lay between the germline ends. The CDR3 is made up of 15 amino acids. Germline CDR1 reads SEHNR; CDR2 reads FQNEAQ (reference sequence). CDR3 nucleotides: TGTGCCAGCAGCTATTGGCGGGATGGGGCAGATACGCAGTATTTT. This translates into CASSYWRDGADTQYF.

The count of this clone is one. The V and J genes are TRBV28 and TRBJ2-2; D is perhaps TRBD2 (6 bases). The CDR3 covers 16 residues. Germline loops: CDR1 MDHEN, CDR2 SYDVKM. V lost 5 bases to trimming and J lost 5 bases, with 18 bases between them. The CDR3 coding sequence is TGTGCCAGCAGTATTCGGGCGGGGCTTACTACCGGGGAGCTGTTTTTT. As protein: CASSIRAGLTTGELFF.

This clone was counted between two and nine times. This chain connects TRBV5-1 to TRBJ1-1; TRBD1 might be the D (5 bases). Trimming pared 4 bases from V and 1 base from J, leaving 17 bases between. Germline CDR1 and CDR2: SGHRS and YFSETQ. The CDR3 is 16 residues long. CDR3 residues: CASSAGRREGNTEAFF. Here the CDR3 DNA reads TGCGCCAGCAGCGCGGGTCGCAGGGAGGGGAACACTGAAGCTTTCTTT.

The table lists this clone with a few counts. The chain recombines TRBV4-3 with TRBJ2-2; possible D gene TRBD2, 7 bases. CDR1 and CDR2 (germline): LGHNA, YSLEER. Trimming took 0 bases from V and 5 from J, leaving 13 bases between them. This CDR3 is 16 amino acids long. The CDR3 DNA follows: TGCGCCAGCAGCCAAGAGCGGGGGCGTGGGACCGGGGAGCTGTTTTTT. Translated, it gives CASSQERGRGTGELFF.

The CDR3 loop is CATRGGGYGEKLFF. The CDR3 region has the DNA TGTGCCACCAGGGGTGGAGGGTACGGTGAAAAACTGTTTTTT. This chain uses TRBV15 with TRBJ1-4, with D uncertain. Germline V gene data show CDR1 as LNHNV and CDR2 as YYDKDF (reference sequence). The CDR3 is made up of 14 amino acids. The V end was cut by 6 bases, the J end by 7 bases, with 15 bases between.